The 28 T cell receptor beta chains presented below share a single source sample, sequenced in a study of CD8+CD57+ T cells in acquired aplastic anemia. CDR3 and TCR beta VDJ profiling relied on a genomic DNA template. TCRdb reprocessed the reads via MiXCR and lists one record per CDR3 protein. The sample shows some 160,000 distinct CDR3 sequences, around 48% of them seen only once. Before being chosen for sequencing, patients had shown CD8+CD57+ cell expansion by flow cytometry. Sample: sorted CD4+, CD8+, or CD8+CD57+ T cells (not recorded which) from PBMCs. These receptors all come from a human donor with aplastic anemia.

As for this clonotype: It is likely a read error, because the conserved phenylalanine at the end of the CDR3 is missing. It is unclear where the CDR3 begins or ends on the DNA, so no DNA is shown, and the CDR3 is as TCRdb lists it. The J gene is TRBJ2-7, the V gene TRBV7-2. The CDR3 is 11 residues long, ends included. Germline CDR1 is SGHTA and CDR2 is FQGNSA. CDR3 loop: CASSPTDERYL.

The chain employs TRBV20-1 and TRBJ2-7; 7 bases are a match to TRBD2. This CDR3 is 14 amino acids long. The J segment lost 2 bases and the V segment lost 0 bases, leaving 4 bases of the junction unmatched. The germline CDR1 and CDR2 sequences are DFQATT and SNEGSKA (reference sequence). The CDR3 sequence: CSARDGRGAYEQYF. CDR3 coding DNA: TGCAGTGCTAGAGATGGACGGGGGGCCTACGAGCAGTACTTC.

This clonotype has a count of ten or more. The V call is TRBV2, the J call TRBJ2-3; D is possibly TRBD2 (6 bases). The V and J ends lost 0 bases and 0 bases respectively, with 13 bases between them. The CDR3 has 17 amino acids. The germline V gene has CDR1 SNHLY and CDR2 FYNNEI. CDR3 sequence reads: CASSEAWRVASTDTQYF. DNA for the CDR3: TGTGCCAGCAGTGAAGCCTGGAGGGTCGCTAGCACAGATACGCAGTATTTT.

V usage is TRBV3-1 and J usage is TRBJ2-7, with TRBD2 as a possible D gene (5 bases). The CDR3 spans 14 residues. The V and J ends lost 1 base and 3 bases respectively, with 10 bases between them. Germline values: CDR1 LGHDT, CDR2 YNNKEL (reference sequence). CDR3 sequence: CASSQGGLNYEQYF. The CDR3 DNA sequence: TGTGCCAGCAGCCAAGGCGGGCTAAACTACGAGCAGTACTTC.

This clonotype was counted at least ten times. The chain has TRBV5-1 and TRBJ2-7; 13 bases map to TRBD2. V lost 4 bases to trimming and J lost 6 bases; unmatched junction nucleotides: 4. This CDR3 contains 14 residues. Germline CDR1 is SGHRS and CDR2 is YFSETQ. This CDR3 reads CASSIGLAGVEQYF. CDR3 DNA sequence: TGCGCCAGCAGCATTGGACTAGCGGGAGTCGAGCAGTACTTC.

This clonotype was recorded many times. The chain couples TRBV10-3 to TRBJ1-2, with a tentative D call TRBD1 (5 bases). This CDR3 has 15 residues. Germline V lookup: CDR1 ENHRY, CDR2 SYGVKD. V lost 10 bases to trimming and J lost 2 bases, with 20 bases between them. The CDR3 sequence: CATCPYPGINYGYTF. CDR3 DNA: TGTGCCACTTGTCCGTACCCAGGGATAAACTATGGCTACACCTTC.

There are many counts of this clonotype. V gene TRBV7-2 combines with J gene TRBJ2-1; tentative D call: TRBD2 (6 bases). The CDR3 runs 14 residues. The V end was cut by 7 bases, the J end by 7 bases, with 17 bases between. From germline, CDR1 is SGHTA and CDR2 FQGNSA. The CDR3 sequence is CASTAGHGRNEQFF. CDR3 bases: TGTGCCAGCACCGCGGGGCATGGGCGGAATGAGCAGTTCTTC.

CDR3 bases: TGTGCCAGCAGCGCCTGGGTCTACCGCTCCTACGAGCAGTACTTC. This gives the protein CASSAWVYRSYEQYF. The gene calls are TRBV10-3 and TRBJ2-7; D is undetermined. Germline CDR1 and CDR2: ENHRY and SYGVKD. Trimming stripped 10 bases from V and 0 bases from J, with 19 bases between. CDR3 length: 15 residues.

On this clonotype: It may be a read error: a sequence one base away is much more abundant. V gene TRBV12-3 or TRBV12-4 combines with J gene TRBJ2-7, with D possibly matching TRBD2 (5 bases). This CDR3 has 15 residues. CDR3 protein: CASQQTTDPSYDQYF. The CDR3 region has the DNA TGTGCCAGCCAACAGACTACCGATCCCTCCTACGACCAGTACTTC.

This clonotype was seen a handful of times. The CDR3 DNA reads TGTGCCAGTAGGTTTTCGTCCTTCAATCAGCCCCAGCATTTT. Amino acid sequence: CASRFSSFNQPQHF. The chain employs TRBV28 and TRBJ1-5, with no clear D. V was cut by 9 bases and J by 3 bases, with 15 bases left in between. The CDR3 runs 14 residues. Per germline, CDR1 MDHEN and CDR2 SYDVKM.

The chain employs TRBV9 and TRBJ2-7; 9 nucleotides agree with TRBD1. The CDR3 is 15 amino acids. With 0 bases clipped from V and 3 bases from J, the junction kept 4 bases outside the gene matches. Germline assignment: CDR1 SGDLS and CDR2 YYNGEE. The CDR3 loop is CASSVGGTGFYEQYF. CDR3 sequence (DNA): TGTGCCAGCAGCGTAGGCGGGACAGGGTTCTACGAGCAGTACTTC.

This clonotype was seen only a few times. This chain links TRBV7-2 with TRBJ1-5; no definite D call. CDR1 SGHTA and CDR2 FQGNSA come from the germline V gene. CDR3 size: 14 residues. Deletions cut 5 bases from V and 4 bases from J, with 12 bases between. DNA of the CDR3: TGTGCCAGCAGCCCGGACGGTATTAATCAGCCCCAGCATTTT. This gives the protein CASSPDGINQPQHF.

A remark on this clonotype: A much bigger clone sits one base away, suggesting this may be a read error. This sequence joins TRBV5-1 and TRBJ1-3; a possible D gene is TRBD1 (5 bases). Germline values: CDR1 SGHRS, CDR2 YFSETQ. Deletions cut 3 bases from V and 5 bases from J, with 12 bases between. This CDR3 spans 14 amino acids. The CDR3 bases are TGCGCCAGCAGCTACTCGACAGAGAGAAACACCATATATTTT. Amino acids: CASSYSTERNTIYF. Full variable domain (rest looked up from reference TRBV5-1 and TRBJ1-3): KAGVTQTPRYLIKTRGQQVTLSCSPISGHRSVSWYQQTPGQGLQFLFEYFSETQRNKGNFPGRFSGRQFSNSRSEMNVSTLELGDSALYLCASSYSTERNTIYFGEGSWLTVV.

The rearrangement joins TRBV6-1 to TRBJ1-5; 10 nucleotides line up with TRBD1. Germline-derived CDR1 and CDR2 are MNHNS and SASEGT. The V segment lost 5 bases and the J segment 7 bases; nucleotides outside the gene matches: 17. The CDR3 is made up of 18 amino acids. The CDR3 region has the DNA TGTGCCAGCAGTCCAAACTACGGCCCGACAGGGGGCGGACAGCCCCAGCATTTT. Translating it yields CASSPNYGPTGGGQPQHF.

The chain has TRBV19 and TRBJ1-2, with D possibly being TRBD1 (5 bases). This CDR3 region has 13 residues. The germline CDR1 and CDR2 sequences are LNHDA and SQIVND (reference sequence). V was pared by 6 bases and J by 8 bases, with 16 bases between. This chain's CDR3 is CASRGLAPGGYTF. The CDR3 nucleotides are TGTGCCAGTAGGGGACTAGCTCCAGGAGGCTACACCTTC.

Notes on this clonotype: A much larger clone differs by one base, so this may be a read error. V usage is TRBV11-2 and J usage is TRBJ2-6; D ambiguous. The germline V gene encodes CDR1 SGHAT and CDR2 FQNNGV. This CDR3 comprises 15 residues. In nucleotides, the CDR3 is TGTACCAGCAGCTTAGAAGGGCCCGGGGCCAACGTCCTGACTTTC. Amino acid sequence: CTSSLEGPGANVLTF.

The rearrangement links TRBV2 to TRBJ2-5; D gene ambiguous. There are 13 residues in the CDR3. Trimming took 4 bases from V and 2 from J, leaving 8 bases between them. CDR1 and CDR2 (germline): SNHLY, FYNNEI. The CDR3, as DNA: TGTGCCAGCAGTGCGCGCAGGCAAGAGACCCAGTACTTC. Translated: CASSARRQETQYF. Using reference TRBV2 and TRBJ2-5 for the parts outside the CDR3, the full variable domain is EPEVTQTPSHQVTQMGQEVILRCVPISNHLYFYWYRQILGQKVEFLVSFYNNEISEKSEIFDDQFSVERPDGSNFTLKIRSTKLEDSAMYFCASSARRQETQYFGPGTRLLVL.

This clonotype showed up many times. The chain recombines TRBV12-3 or TRBV12-4 with TRBJ1-5, with D possibly being TRBD1 (6 bases). The CDR3 is 16 amino acids. With 3 bases removed from V and 2 bases from J, the gap between germline ends came to 14 bases. The CDR3 spells CASSFQGSSRNQPQHF. The CDR3 DNA reads TGTGCCAGCAGTTTCCAGGGGAGCTCTCGCAATCAGCCCCAGCATTTT.

This clonotype was observed a handful of times. The CDR3 DNA reads as TGTGCCAGCAGCTTATCTCCTTCCTACGAGCAGTACTTC. It yields the protein CASSLSPSYEQYF. The rearrangement joins TRBV7-2 to TRBJ2-7; D unclear. Trimming took 2 bases from V and 1 from J, leaving 6 bases between them. The CDR3 sequence is 13 residues long. The germline CDR1 and CDR2 sequences are SGHTA and FQGNSA.

The chain carries TRBV2 and TRBJ2-7; no firm D call. V lost 7 bases and J 4 bases, leaving 11 bases between the germline ends. The CDR3 contains 12 residues. Germline V gene sequence: CDR1 SNHLY, CDR2 FYNNEI. CDR3 sequence (DNA): TGTGCCAGCACCTTTAAGATTTACGAGCAGTACTTC. Protein sequence: CASTFKIYEQYF.

CDR3 protein: CASSYADTEAFF. CDR3 nucleotides: TGTGCCAGCAGCTACGCGGACACTGAAGCTTTCTTT. The rearrangement uses TRBV7-2 and TRBJ1-1; no reliable D call. V was cut by 4 bases and J by 3 bases, with 6 bases left in between. There are 12 residues in the CDR3. Germline CDR1 reads SGHTA; CDR2 reads FQGNSA.

This clonotype was observed a handful of times. The V call is TRBV3-1, the J call TRBJ2-3; 9 bases are shared with TRBD2. The V gene's germline CDR1 is LGHDT and CDR2 YNNKEL (reference sequence). The CDR3 covers 14 residues. Trimming took 4 bases from V and 5 from J; bases not matched to a gene: 4. The CDR3 protein is CASSPLLAGDTQYF. The CDR3 DNA sequence: TGTGCCAGCAGCCCCCTACTAGCGGGAGATACGCAGTATTTT.

This clonotype was counted only a few times. This CDR3 is CSARKLAGDLSETQYF. CDR3 in DNA: TGCAGTGCTAGGAAATTAGCGGGAGATCTCTCAGAGACCCAGTACTTC. V is TRBV20-1 and J is TRBJ2-5, with 9 bases lining up with TRBD2. CDR1 and CDR2 from the germline V gene are DFQATT and SNEGSKA (reference sequence). This CDR3 has 16 amino acids. V shed 3 bases and J 4 bases; nucleotides not matched to a gene: 12.

For this clonotype: Germline and junction disagree at one end, which may indicate a read error. The DNA of the CDR3 is TGTGCCAACAGCTCAGGACAGGGGAACACCGAAGCTTTCTTT. This gives the protein CANSSGQGNTEAFF. The chain uses TRBV5-6 and TRBJ1-1, with TRBD1 identical over 9 bases. The CDR3 has 14 residues. Germline V lookup: CDR1 SGHDT, CDR2 YYEEEE.

To note about this clonotype: This clone may be a read error of a much larger clone one base away. The genes are TRBV2 and TRBJ2-2; D is uncertain. The V end was cut by 6 bases, the J end by 4 bases, with 6 bases between. This CDR3 has 12 residues. Germline V gene lookup returns CDR1 SNHLY and CDR2 FYNNEI. In nucleotides, the CDR3 is TGTGCCAGCAGGCGGTGCACCGGGGAGCTGTTTTTT. Protein: CASRRCTGELFF.

The chain is built from TRBV7-2 and TRBJ1-6; D is unresolved. Looked up from germline, CDR1 is SGHTA and CDR2 is FQGNSA. The length of the CDR3 is 13 residues. V lost 2 bases and J lost 10, with 9 bases in between. The CDR3 coding sequence is TGTGCCAGCAGCTTAAGAAGTTCGTCACCCCTCCACTTT. Translated: CASSLRSSSPLHF.

The gene calls are TRBV7-8 and TRBJ2-7, with D hard to call. Germline V CDR1 and CDR2: SGHVS, FQNEAQ. The germline V and J ends were trimmed by 5 bases and 0 bases, with 11 bases remaining between them. The CDR3 has 14 amino acids. The CDR3 reads CASSERTASYEQYF. The CDR3 nucleotides are TGTGCCAGCAGCGAAAGGACGGCCTCCTACGAGCAGTACTTC.

This clonotype was counted ten times or more. The chain combines TRBV12-3 or TRBV12-4 with TRBJ2-1; D possibly uses TRBD1 or TRBD2 (6 bases each). This CDR3 spans 15 amino acids. V was trimmed by 6 bases and J by 2 bases, leaving 14 bases between them. The CDR3 DNA reads as TGTGCCAGCAGGAGGGGGGTAGGTGCCTACAATGAGCAGTTCTTC. Amino acids: CASRRGVGAYNEQFF.